This T cell receptor (beta chain) came from a study of T cells in Graves' hyperthyroidism and ophthalmopathy. Study-level results: In blood, most of the thyroid clonotypes expanded above 0.001 were also present. A median 6.5 months before onset, the model predicted ophthalmopathy.

From RNA transcripts, TCR beta CDR3 regions were amplified. The HTBI primer set served for first-round RT-PCR of the TCR CDR3. MiXCR, run by TCRdb on the multiplex PCR reads, gives a single entry per CDR3 protein. The table shows about 640,000 distinct CDR3 sequences, with roughly 20% occurring only once. With duration under 3 months, ophthalmopathy was active: Clinical Activity Score at least 3, NOSPECS at least 4. PBMCs were derived from around 10 ml fresh peripheral blood. Germline V gene data show CDR1 as SEHNR and CDR2 as FQNEAQ (reference sequence). This CDR3 has 16 amino acids. Trimming took 5 bases from V and 3 from J, leaving 17 bases between them. This clonotype occurred a few times. The antigen is not known.

The rearrangement links TRBV7-9 to TRBJ2-1; D unclear. The sample comprised blood. The sequence derives from a man aged 30 to 39 with Graves' ophthalmopathy. In nucleotides, the CDR3 is TGTGCCAGCAGCGGATCCGGGCCTCGAATCTACAATGAGCAGTTCTTC. Its protein product is CASSGSGPRIYNEQFF.